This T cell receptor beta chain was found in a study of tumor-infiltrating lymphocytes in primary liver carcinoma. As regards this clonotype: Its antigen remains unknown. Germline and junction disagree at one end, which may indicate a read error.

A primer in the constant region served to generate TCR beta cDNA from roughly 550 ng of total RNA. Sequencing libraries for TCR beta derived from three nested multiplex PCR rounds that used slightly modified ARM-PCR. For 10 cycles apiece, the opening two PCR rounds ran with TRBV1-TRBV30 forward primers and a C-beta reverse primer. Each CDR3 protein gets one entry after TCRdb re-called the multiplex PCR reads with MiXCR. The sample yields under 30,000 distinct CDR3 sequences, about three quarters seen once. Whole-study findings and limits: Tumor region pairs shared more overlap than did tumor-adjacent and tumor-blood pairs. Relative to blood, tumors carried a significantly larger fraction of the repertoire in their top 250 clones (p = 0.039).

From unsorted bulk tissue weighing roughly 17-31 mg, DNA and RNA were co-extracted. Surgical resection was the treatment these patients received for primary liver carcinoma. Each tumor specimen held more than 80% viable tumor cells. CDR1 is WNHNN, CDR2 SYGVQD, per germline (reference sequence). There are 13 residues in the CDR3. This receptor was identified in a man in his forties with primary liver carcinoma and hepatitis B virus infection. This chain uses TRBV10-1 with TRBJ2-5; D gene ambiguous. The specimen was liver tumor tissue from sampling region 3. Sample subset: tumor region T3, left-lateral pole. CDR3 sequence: CASSDHVKETPYF. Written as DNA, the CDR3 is TGCGCCAGCAGTGACCACGTGAAGGAGACCCCGTACTTC.